This record covers a single TCR beta chain. It was with a sample-barcoded 5' primer and a J-beta primer mix that a second PCR of about 7 to 12 cycles was run. TCRdb processed the 5' RACE reads anew with MiXCR; each CDR3 protein has one entry. There are roughly 1.4 million distinct CDR3 sequences in the sample; approximately 59% occur only once, and over 6.5% lies in the top ten. This CDR3 has 17 amino acids. Trimming at V came to 5 bases and at J to 1 base, leaving 8 bases not matched to a gene. These data belong to a study of blood T cells in healthy people across ages. This TCR came from a man aged 18 to 29 in good health. The chain couples TRBV12-3 or TRBV12-4 to TRBJ2-2; TRBD2 matches 9 bases. What was sequenced was blood. The CDR3 protein is CASSVGSGRMNTGELFF. CDR3 DNA: TGTGCCAGCAGTGTGGGTAGCGGGAGAATGAACACCGGGGAGCTGTTTTTT.